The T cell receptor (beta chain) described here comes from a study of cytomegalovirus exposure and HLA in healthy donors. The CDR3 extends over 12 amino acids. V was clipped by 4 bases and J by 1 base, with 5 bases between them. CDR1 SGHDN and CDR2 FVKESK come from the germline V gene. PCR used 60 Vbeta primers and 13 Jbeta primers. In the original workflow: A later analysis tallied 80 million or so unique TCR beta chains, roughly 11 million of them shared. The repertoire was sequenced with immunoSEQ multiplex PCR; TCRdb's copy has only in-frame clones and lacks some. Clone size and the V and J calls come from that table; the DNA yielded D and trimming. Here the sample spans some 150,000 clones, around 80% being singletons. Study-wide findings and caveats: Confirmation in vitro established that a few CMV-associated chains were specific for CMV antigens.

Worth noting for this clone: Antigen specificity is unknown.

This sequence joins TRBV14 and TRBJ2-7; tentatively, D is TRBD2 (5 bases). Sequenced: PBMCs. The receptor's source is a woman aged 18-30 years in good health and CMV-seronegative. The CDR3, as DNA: TGTGCCAGCAGCCGAGGGTCCTACGAGCAGTACTTC. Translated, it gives CASSRGSYEQYF.